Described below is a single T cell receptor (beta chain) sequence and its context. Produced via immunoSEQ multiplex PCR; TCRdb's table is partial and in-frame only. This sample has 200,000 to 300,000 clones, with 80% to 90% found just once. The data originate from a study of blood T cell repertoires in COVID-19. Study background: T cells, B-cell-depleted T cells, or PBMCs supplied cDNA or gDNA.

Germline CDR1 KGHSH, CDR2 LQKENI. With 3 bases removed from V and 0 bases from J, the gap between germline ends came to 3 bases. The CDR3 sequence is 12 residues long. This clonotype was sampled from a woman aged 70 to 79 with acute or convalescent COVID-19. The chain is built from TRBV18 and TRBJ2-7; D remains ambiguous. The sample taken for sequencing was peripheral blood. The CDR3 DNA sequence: TGTGCCAGCTCACCCAACTCCTACGAGCAGTACTTC. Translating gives CASSPNSYEQYF.